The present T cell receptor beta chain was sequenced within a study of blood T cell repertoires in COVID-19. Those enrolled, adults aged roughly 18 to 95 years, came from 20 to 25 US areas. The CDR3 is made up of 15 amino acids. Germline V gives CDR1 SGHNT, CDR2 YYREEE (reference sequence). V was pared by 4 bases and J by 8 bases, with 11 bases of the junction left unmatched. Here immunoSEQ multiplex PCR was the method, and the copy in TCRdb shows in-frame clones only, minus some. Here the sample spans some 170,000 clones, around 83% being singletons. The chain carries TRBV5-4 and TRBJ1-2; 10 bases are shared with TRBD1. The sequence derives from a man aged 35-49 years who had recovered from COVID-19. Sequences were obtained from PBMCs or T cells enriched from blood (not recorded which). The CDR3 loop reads CASSRGTGEGEGYTF. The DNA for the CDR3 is TGTGCCAGCAGCAGAGGGACAGGGGAAGGCGAGGGCTACACCTTC. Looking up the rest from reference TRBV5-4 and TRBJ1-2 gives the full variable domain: ETGVTQSPTHLIKTRGQQVTLRCSSQSGHNTVSWYQQALGQGPQFIFQYYREEENGRGNFPPRFSGLQFPNYSSELNVNALELDDSALYLCASSRGTGEGEGYTFGSGTRLTVV.